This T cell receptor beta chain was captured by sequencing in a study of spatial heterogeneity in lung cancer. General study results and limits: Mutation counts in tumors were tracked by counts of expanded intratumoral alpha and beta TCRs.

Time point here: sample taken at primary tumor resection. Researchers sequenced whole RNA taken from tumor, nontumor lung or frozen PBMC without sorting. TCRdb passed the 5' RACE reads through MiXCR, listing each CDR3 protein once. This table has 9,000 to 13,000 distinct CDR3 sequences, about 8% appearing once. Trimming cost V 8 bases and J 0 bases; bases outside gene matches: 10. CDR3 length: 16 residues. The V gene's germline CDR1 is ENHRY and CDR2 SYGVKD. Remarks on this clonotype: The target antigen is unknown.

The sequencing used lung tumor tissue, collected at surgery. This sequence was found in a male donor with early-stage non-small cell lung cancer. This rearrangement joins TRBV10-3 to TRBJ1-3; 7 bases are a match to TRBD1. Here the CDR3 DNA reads TGTGCCATCTCAGCGGCGGACAGGAACTCTGGAAACACCATATATTTT. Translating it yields CAISAADRNSGNTIYF.